This T cell receptor (beta chain) is drawn from a study of CD8 T cells in Susac syndrome. Random hexamers served to reverse transcribe roughly 0.45 to 1 ug RNA. The authors amplified TCR beta CDR3 across 54 Vbeta and 13 Jbeta using immunoSEQ multiplex PCR. MiXCR, run by TCRdb on the immunoSEQ multiplex PCR reads, gives a single entry per CDR3 protein. The sample carries approximately 150,000 distinct CDR3 sequences, around 90% recorded once. Sequencing of TCR beta, carried out with a high-throughput approach, was applied to CD8+ and CD4+ T cells from the blood. Matched for age and sex, the controls were healthy donors. Through negative isolation, CD4+ and CD8+ T cells were obtained, while TEMRA cells were enriched using FACS. Between the trimmed V and J ends, which lost 1 base and 6 bases, there was a span of 10 bases. The CDR3 runs to 13 residues. Germline assignment: CDR1 SGHNT and CDR2 YENEEA. This clonotype was recorded only once.

The sample was CD4+ T cells from PBMCs. The sequence came from a human donor in good health. The J gene is TRBJ2-7, the V gene TRBV11-3, with D possibly matching TRBD2 (5 bases). In DNA form, the CDR3 reads TGTGCCAGCAGCTTAGGTCGGACTTCCGAGCAGTACTTC. It translates to CASSLGRTSEQYF.